This T cell receptor beta chain was retrieved from a study of cytomegalovirus exposure and HLA in healthy donors. The V segment lost 3 bases and the J segment 4 bases; nucleotides outside the gene matches: 0. The germline V gene encodes CDR1 SGHTA and CDR2 FQGNSA. The CDR3 covers 15 residues. The study's findings and limits: The classifier, whose performance was assessed in both the original and validation cohorts, reportedly diagnosed cytomegalovirus status with high specificity and sensitivity. Subsequent analysis showed first-cohort TCR clusters tending to co-occur in more than 95 validation repertoires.

Repertoires were generated with immunoSEQ multiplex PCR, while TCRdb's copy carries only in-frame clones and drops some. Of 160,000 or so clones listed, roughly 80% are singletons. Of note for this clone: What it binds is unknown.

The sequenced sample consisted of PBMCs. The rearrangement links TRBV7-2 to TRBJ2-3; 14 bases match TRBD2. The sequence came from a man aged 25-45 years in good health and CMV-seropositive. The CDR3 coding sequence is TGTGCCAGCAGCTTGGGACTAGCGGGGGCAGATACGCAGTATTTT. It encodes CASSLGLAGADTQYF. Using reference TRBV7-2 and TRBJ2-3 for the parts outside the CDR3, the full variable domain is GAGVSQSPSNKVTEKGKDVELRCDPISGHTALYWYRQSLGQGLEFLIYFQGNSAPDKSGLPSDRFSAERTGGSVSTLTIQRTQQEDSAVYLCASSLGLAGADTQYFGPGTRLTVL.